Following are 27 T cell receptor beta chains from one sample sequenced in a study of PD-L1 blockade in urothelial cancer. Time point: pretreatment peripheral blood. Clones were read by immunoSEQ multiplex PCR, and TCRdb kept only the in-frame ones, dropping some. The data hold 95,000 or so clones, with around 87% observed a single time. Sequences were derived from PBMCs, sampled around atezolizumab (anti-PD-L1) treatment. The receptors shown here come from a man between 60 and 75 years old with urothelial cancer.

CDR3 DNA sequence: TGTGCCAGCAGTCCCCCCACGACAGGGACCTACGAGCAGTACTTC. Protein product: CASSPPTTGTYEQYF. The chain has TRBV28 and TRBJ2-7; 7 bases are shared with TRBD1. Trimming took 5 bases from V and 2 from J; bases not matched to a gene: 9. From germline, CDR1 is MDHEN and CDR2 SYDVKM. CDR3 size: 15 residues.

This chain joins TRBV7-9 and TRBJ2-1; 12 bases line up with TRBD2. The CDR3 spans 15 residues. Germline V gives CDR1 SEHNR, CDR2 FQNEAQ (reference sequence). V was pared by 1 base and J by 12 bases, with 7 bases of the junction left unmatched. CDR3 nucleotides: TGTGCCAGCAGCTTAGTTCGACTAGCGGGAGTCTGGCAGTTCTTC. Translated: CASSLVRLAGVWQFF.

This clone has only a few counts. The sample holds other DNA sequences that translate to the same CDR3. The V call is TRBV5-1, the J call TRBJ1-2, with 11 bases matching TRBD1. CDR1 is SGHRS, CDR2 YFSETQ, per germline. Germline trimming cut 0 bases from V and 7 bases from J; bases unmatched to any gene: 2. The CDR3 loop spans 14 amino acids. Here the CDR3 DNA reads TGCGCCAGCAGCTTGGCCGGGACAGGGGGTGGCTACACCTTC. It specifies CASSLAGTGGGYTF.

The chain uses TRBV19 and TRBJ1-1; D is possibly TRBD1 (6 bases). The ends were cut back, 2 bases at V and 5 bases at J, with 15 bases in the middle. This CDR3 has 15 amino acids. CDR1 is LNHDA, CDR2 SQIVND, per germline (reference sequence). The CDR3 DNA reads TGTGCCAGTAGTATAAAGGAAAGGGGGTGGACTGAAGCTTTCTTT. Encoded protein: CASSIKERGWTEAFF.

The gene calls are TRBV5-1 and TRBJ2-3, with a tentative D call TRBD1 (5 bases). This CDR3 spans 15 amino acids. Germline V lookup: CDR1 SGHRS, CDR2 YFSETQ. The V end lost 7 bases, the J end lost 1 base, and 16 bases lay between the germline ends. CDR3 coding DNA: TGCGCCAGCGGGGCAGACCAGGGTGGCACAGATACGCAGTATTTT. It specifies CASGADQGGTDTQYF.

V and J are TRBV7-9 and TRBJ2-5; 11 nucleotides agree with TRBD2. Unmatched junction bases numbered 8, after V lost 1 base and J lost 4 bases. This CDR3 has 17 residues. CDR1 is SEHNR, CDR2 FQNEAQ, per germline (reference sequence). The CDR3 DNA reads as TGTGCCAGCAGCTTAGGCGCACTAGCGGGGGACCGAGAGACCCAGTACTTC. This translates into CASSLGALAGDRETQYF.

The V call is TRBV19, the J call TRBJ2-7, with 12 bases lining up with TRBD2. CDR1 LNHDA and CDR2 SQIVND come from the germline V gene (reference sequence). After removal of 10 bases from V and 7 bases from J, the junction contained 11 bases not matched to a gene. The CDR3 totals 14 residues. In nucleotides, the CDR3 is TGTGCCACTTCGACTAGCGGGGGTTTTGGTGAGCAGTACTTC. Translating gives CATSTSGGFGEQYF.

CDR3 amino acids: CATSGADSPLHF. The CDR3 region has the DNA TGTGCCACCTCAGGGGCGGATTCACCCCTCCACTTT. The chain joins TRBV10-3 to TRBJ1-6; D might be TRBD1 (6 bases). V lost 10 bases and J 8 bases, leaving 12 bases between the germline ends. The CDR3 totals 12 residues. Germline values: CDR1 ENHRY, CDR2 SYGVKD.

This clone appeared a few times. This rearrangement joins TRBV7-9 to TRBJ1-5, with D unresolved. Germline CDR1 and CDR2: SEHNR and FQNEAQ (reference sequence). V lost 3 bases and J 5 bases, leaving 5 bases between the germline ends. CDR3 length: 12 residues. CDR3 amino acids: CASSFGDQPQHF. CDR3 coding DNA: TGTGCCAGCAGCTTTGGAGATCAGCCCCAGCATTTT. Full variable domain (missing parts from reference TRBV7-9 and TRBJ1-5): DTGVSQNPRHKITKRGQNVTFRCDPISEHNRLYWYRQTLGQGPEFLTYFQNEAQLEKSRLLSDRFSAERPKGSFSTLEIQRTEQGDSAMYLCASSFGDQPQHFGDGTRLSIL.

This chain uses TRBV6-5 with TRBJ2-7; TRBD2 is a possible D gene (6 bases). V was trimmed by 4 bases and J by 6 bases, leaving 22 bases between them. Germline CDR1 MNHEY, CDR2 SVGAGI. The CDR3 loop spans 16 amino acids. The CDR3 spells CASSFLPRGGEREQYF. The CDR3 coding sequence is TGTGCCAGCAGTTTCCTGCCCCGTGGAGGGGAACGCGAGCAGTACTTC.

This clone was seen once. In DNA, the CDR3 is TGTGCCAGCAGCCCGGCCAGAGCGGCTTATGAGCAGTTCTTC. This translates into CASSPARAAYEQFF. The V gene is TRBV7-8, the J gene TRBJ2-1, with TRBD2 as a possible D gene (5 bases). This CDR3 contains 14 residues. Trimming removed 5 bases from V and 8 bases from J, with 16 bases in between. The germline gives CDR1 SGHVS, CDR2 FQNEAQ.

The chain has TRBV7-9 and TRBJ1-1; D is possibly TRBD1 (6 bases). Germline V CDR1 and CDR2: SEHNR, FQNEAQ (reference sequence). Trimming stripped 0 bases from V and 10 bases from J, with 12 bases between. CDR3 length: 13 amino acids. This CDR3 reads CASSLAGQGRAFF. CDR3 nucleotides: TGTGCCAGCAGCTTAGCCGGGCAGGGGCGAGCTTTCTTT.

J is TRBJ2-1 and V is TRBV5-1; tentatively, D is TRBD1 (6 bases). V lost 0 bases and J 3 bases, leaving 16 bases between the germline ends. CDR1 and CDR2 from the germline V gene are SGHRS and YFSETQ. This CDR3 has 17 amino acids. CDR3 region: CASSLVPAGELYNEQFF. The CDR3 region has the DNA TGCGCCAGCAGCTTGGTGCCCGCAGGGGAACTCTACAATGAGCAGTTCTTC.

This rearrangement joins TRBV19 to TRBJ2-2; 9 bases line up with TRBD2. In germline, CDR1 is LNHDA, CDR2 SQIVND (reference sequence). After removal of 6 bases from V and 5 bases from J, the junction contained 4 bases not matched to a gene. The CDR3 runs to 14 residues. The CDR3: CASRGTSLTGELFF. The DNA of the CDR3 is TGTGCCAGTAGAGGGACTAGCCTAACCGGGGAGCTGTTTTTT.

The chain is built from TRBV18 and TRBJ1-1; 7 bases map to TRBD1. Per the germline V gene, CDR1 is KGHSH and CDR2 is LQKENI. V lost 4 bases to trimming and J lost 6 bases; unmatched junction nucleotides: 11. The CDR3 spans 15 residues. The CDR3 region is CASSQGTADMAEAFF. For the CDR3, the DNA is TGTGCCAGCTCACAAGGGACAGCCGATATGGCTGAAGCTTTCTTT.

V gene TRBV10-3 combines with J gene TRBJ1-4; 10 positions agree with TRBD1. In germline, CDR1 is ENHRY, CDR2 SYGVKD. The CDR3 runs to 14 residues. The V segment lost 5 bases and the J segment 7 bases; nucleotides outside the gene matches: 4. The CDR3 loop reads CAISRTGGSEKLFF. The CDR3 bases are TGTGCCATCAGTAGGACAGGGGGAAGTGAAAAACTGTTTTTT.

V is TRBV27 and J is TRBJ1-3; D is uncertain. Germline V gives CDR1 MNHEY, CDR2 SMNVEV (reference sequence). The CDR3 has 14 residues. The V end was cut by 6 bases, the J end by 0 bases, with 9 bases between. CDR3 nucleotides: TGTGCCAGCAGGAGCCGGGGCTCTGGAAACACCATATATTTT. Protein: CASRSRGSGNTIYF.

This clone was found once. The chain joins TRBV13 to TRBJ1-4, with 7 bases lining up with TRBD1. V gave up 3 bases and J gave up 5 bases; unmatched junction bases: 3. Looked up from germline, CDR1 is PRHDT and CDR2 is FYEKMQ (reference sequence). The CDR3 covers 14 residues. The CDR3 nucleotides read TGTGCCAGCAGCTTCGGGACAGTCAATGAAAAACTGTTTTTT. This gives the protein CASSFGTVNEKLFF.

This rearrangement joins TRBV7-8 to TRBJ1-5, with TRBD1 matching over 9 bases. Per the germline V gene, CDR1 is SGHVS and CDR2 is FQNEAQ. V shed 1 base, J shed 1 base, and the junction held 5 bases outside the gene matches. The CDR3 length is 17 residues. The CDR3 sequence is CASSLENRGQSNQPQHF. Written as DNA, the CDR3 is TGTGCCAGCAGCTTAGAAAACAGGGGGCAAAGCAATCAGCCCCAGCATTTT. Supplemented by reference TRBV7-8 and TRBJ1-5, the full variable domain reads GAGVSQSPRYKVAKRGQDVALRCDPISGHVSLFWYQQALGQGPEFLTYFQNEAQLDKSGLPSDRFFAERPEGSVSTLKIQRTQQEDSAVYLCASSLENRGQSNQPQHFGDGTRLSIL.

The chain's CDR3 is CASSLHQETEAFF. The DNA for the CDR3 is TGCGCCAGCAGCTTACATCAGGAAACTGAAGCTTTCTTT. The chain joins TRBV5-1 to TRBJ1-1; no firm D call. The length of the CDR3 is 13 residues. Germline-derived CDR1 and CDR2 are SGHRS and YFSETQ. V gave up 2 bases and J gave up 5 bases, with 10 bases separating them.

The chain has TRBV6-6 and TRBJ1-2; 11 nucleotides agree with TRBD1. V was clipped by 2 bases and J by 2 bases; unmatched bases: 1. The CDR3 consists of 15 residues. The V gene's germline CDR1 is MNHNY and CDR2 SVGAGI (reference sequence). The DNA of the CDR3 is TGTGCCAGCAGTTACGGGGACAGGGGGAACTATGGCTACACCTTC. It specifies CASSYGDRGNYGYTF.

This sequence joins TRBV9 and TRBJ2-7; TRBD2 agrees at 11 bases. Germline lookup yields CDR1 SGDLS and CDR2 YYNGEE. The CDR3 sequence is 16 residues long. Losses at the gene ends were 0 bases for V and 6 bases for J; bases not matched to a gene: 8. The CDR3 region has the DNA TGTGCCAGCAGCGTAGGAATAGCGGGAGGGCCGGGCGAGCAGTACTTC. Residues: CASSVGIAGGPGEQYF.

The rearrangement joins TRBV7-2 to TRBJ1-1; unclear D gene. The V gene's germline CDR1 is SGHTA and CDR2 FQGNSA. Trimming removed 8 bases at V and 0 bases at J, with 10 bases between. The CDR3 loop spans 13 amino acids. The CDR3 spells CASGREMNTEAFF. The CDR3 DNA reads as TGTGCCAGCGGTCGAGAAATGAACACTGAAGCTTTCTTT.

The sample holds a few counts of this clone. The V and J genes are TRBV21-1 and TRBJ2-1; the DNA was not used to check the table's D call, TRBD1. TRBV21-1 is a documented pseudogene. CDR3 length: 14 amino acids. The DNA for the CDR3 is TGTGCCAGCAGCGCACGGACAGTAAACAATGAGCAGTTCTTC. Encoded protein: CASSARTVNNEQFF.

This clone was detected a few times. The CDR3 protein is CASSPPDRGDSPLHF. CDR3 DNA sequence: TGTGCCAGCAGCCCCCCGGACAGGGGCGATTCACCCCTCCACTTT. The chain is built from TRBV7-2 and TRBJ1-6, with 9 bases matching TRBD1. The CDR3 contains 15 residues. Germline loops: CDR1 SGHTA, CDR2 FQGNSA. J gave up 8 bases and V 5 bases, and 7 bases lay outside the gene matches.

The V gene is TRBV4-1, the J gene TRBJ2-7; the match to TRBD2 covers 10 bases. The CDR3 has 15 amino acids. Germline trimming cut 2 bases from V and 2 bases from J; bases unmatched to any gene: 3. From germline, CDR1 is MGHRA and CDR2 YSYEKL. CDR3 in DNA: TGCGCCAGCAGCCAACTAGCGGGGGAACCCTACGAGCAGTACTTC. Its translation is CASSQLAGEPYEQYF.

The gene calls are TRBV27 and TRBJ2-7; D uncertain. The V gene lost 2 bases and the J gene lost 3 bases, with 11 bases spanning the gap. Germline V lookup: CDR1 MNHEY, CDR2 SMNVEV (reference sequence). The CDR3 length is 14 residues. This CDR3 reads CASSLPGSHYEQYF. The CDR3 DNA is TGTGCCAGCAGTTTACCCGGGTCCCACTACGAGCAGTACTTC.